This T cell receptor beta chain appears in the sequencing data of a study of cytotoxic CD8 clonotypes in ibrutinib-treated CLL. Sequencing was performed with immunoSEQ multiplex PCR; in TCRdb, only in-frame clones are kept and a portion is missing. The repertoire holds approximately 170,000 clones, with more than 70% as singletons. Germline CDR1 reads SEHNR; CDR2 reads FQNEAQ (reference sequence). This CDR3 is 16 amino acids long. The J segment lost 1 base and the V segment lost 4 bases, leaving 6 bases of the junction unmatched. The chain employs TRBV7-9 and TRBJ1-5; 8 nucleotides agree with TRBD1. Specimen: PBMCs, collected at disease progression, from a patient treated with ibrutinib. The clonotype was recovered from a human donor with chronic lymphocytic leukemia. The CDR3 region is CASSSGQGGSNQPQHF. DNA of the CDR3: TGTGCCAGCAGCTCAGGACAGGGCGGGAGCAATCAGCCCCAGCATTTT.